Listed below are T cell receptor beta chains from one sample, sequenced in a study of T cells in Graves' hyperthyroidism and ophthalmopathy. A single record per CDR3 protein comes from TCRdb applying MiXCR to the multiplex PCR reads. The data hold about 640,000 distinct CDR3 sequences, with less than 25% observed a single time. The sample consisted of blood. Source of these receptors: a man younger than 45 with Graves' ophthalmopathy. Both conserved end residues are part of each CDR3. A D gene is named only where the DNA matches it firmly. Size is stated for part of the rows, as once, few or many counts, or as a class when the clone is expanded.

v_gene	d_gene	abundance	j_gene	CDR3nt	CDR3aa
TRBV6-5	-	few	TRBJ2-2	TGTGCCAGCAGTTACGATACAGGGTCAGGGGAGCTGTTTTTT	CASSYDTGSGELFF
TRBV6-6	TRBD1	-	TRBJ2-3	TGTGCCAGCAGTTACTCGACAGGGGACCGGACAGATACGCAGTATTTT	CASSYSTGDRTDTQYF
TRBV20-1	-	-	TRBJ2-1	TGCAGTGCTACCCCGGGAGTTGGAACCTACAATGAGCAGTTCTTC	CSATPGVGTYNEQFF
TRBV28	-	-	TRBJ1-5	TGTGCCAGCAGTTCGCGTCAGCCCCAGCATTTT	CASSSRQPQHF
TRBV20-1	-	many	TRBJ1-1	TGCAGTGCTAGTAATCCCTGGGAGGGGAACACTGAAGCTTTCTTT	CSASNPWEGNTEAFF
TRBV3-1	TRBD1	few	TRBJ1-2	TGTGCCAGCAGCCCCTTAAGGACAGGGGTAAACTATGGCTACACCTTC	CASSPLRTGVNYGYTF
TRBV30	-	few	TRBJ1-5	TGTGCCTGGAGCAAACAAAGGTATAGCAATCAGCCCCAGCATTTT	CAWSKQRYSNQPQHF
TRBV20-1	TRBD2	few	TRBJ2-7	TGCAGTGCGAGACTAGCGGGACTCACCGAGCAGTACTTC	CSARLAGLTEQYF
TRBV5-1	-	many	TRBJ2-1	TGCGCCAGCAGCTTTGAGATTAACAATGAGCAGTTCTTC	CASSFEINNEQFF
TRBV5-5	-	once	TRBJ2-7	TGTGCCAGCAGCTTGGCGCAGGGCTCATACTACGAGCAGTACTTC	CASSLAQGSYYEQYF
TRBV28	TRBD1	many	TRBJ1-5	TGTGCCAGCAGTCCCTGGACAGGGCTTCTGGTACAGCCCCAGCATTTT	CASSPWTGLLVQPQHF
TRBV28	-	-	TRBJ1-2	TGTGCCAGCAGGATAGGTGTACTCCATGGCTACACCTTC	CASRIGVLHGYTF
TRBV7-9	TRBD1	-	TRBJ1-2	TGTGCCAGCACCCCTGACAGGGATAACTATGGCTACACCTTC	CASTPDRDNYGYTF
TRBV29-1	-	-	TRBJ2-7	TGCAGCGTTGTCAGGGCCTACGAGCAGTACTTC	CSVVRAYEQYF
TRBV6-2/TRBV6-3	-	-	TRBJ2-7	TGTGCCAGCAGGAACCACGGGGCCTCTTGCTACGAGCAGTACTTC	CASRNHGASCYEQYF
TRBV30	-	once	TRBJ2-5	TGTGCCAGGAGTGTAGGGGGGGCGCGGGAGACCCAGTACTTC	CARSVGGARETQYF